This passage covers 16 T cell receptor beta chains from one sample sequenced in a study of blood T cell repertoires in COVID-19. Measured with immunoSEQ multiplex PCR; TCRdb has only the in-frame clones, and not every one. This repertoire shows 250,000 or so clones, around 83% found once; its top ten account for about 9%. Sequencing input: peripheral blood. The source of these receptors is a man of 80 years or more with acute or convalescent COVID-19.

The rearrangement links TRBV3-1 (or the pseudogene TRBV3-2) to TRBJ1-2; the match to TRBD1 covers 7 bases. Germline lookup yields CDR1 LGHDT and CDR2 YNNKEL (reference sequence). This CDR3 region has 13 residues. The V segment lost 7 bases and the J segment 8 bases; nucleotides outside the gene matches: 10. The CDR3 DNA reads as TGTGCCAGCACTGACATCAGGGGGATAGGCTACACCTTC. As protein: CASTDIRGIGYTF.

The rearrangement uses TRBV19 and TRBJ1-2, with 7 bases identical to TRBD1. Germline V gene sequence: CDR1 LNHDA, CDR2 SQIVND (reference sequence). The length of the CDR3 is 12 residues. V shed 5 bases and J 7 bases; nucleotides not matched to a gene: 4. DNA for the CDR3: TGTGCCAGTAGTGCCGACAGGGTTGGCTACACCTTC. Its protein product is CASSADRVGYTF.

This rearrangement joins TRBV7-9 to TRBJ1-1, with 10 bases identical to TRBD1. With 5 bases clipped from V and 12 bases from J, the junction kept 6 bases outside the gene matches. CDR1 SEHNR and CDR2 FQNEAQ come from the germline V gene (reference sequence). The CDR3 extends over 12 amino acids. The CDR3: CASSPRQGASFF. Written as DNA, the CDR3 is TGTGCCAGCAGCCCTAGACAGGGGGCCTCTTTCTTT.

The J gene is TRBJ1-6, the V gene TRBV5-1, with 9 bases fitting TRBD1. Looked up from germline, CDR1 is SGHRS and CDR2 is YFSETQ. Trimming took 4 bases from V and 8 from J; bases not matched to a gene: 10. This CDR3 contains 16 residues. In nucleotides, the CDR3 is TGCGCCAGCAGCCTTTACCCGGGACAGGGTTATTCACCCCTCCACTTT. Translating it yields CASSLYPGQGYSPLHF. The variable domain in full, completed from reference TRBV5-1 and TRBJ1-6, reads KAGVTQTPRYLIKTRGQQVTLSCSPISGHRSVSWYQQTPGQGLQFLFEYFSETQRNKGNFPGRFSGRQFSNSRSEMNVSTLELGDSALYLCASSLYPGQGYSPLHFGNGTRLTVT.

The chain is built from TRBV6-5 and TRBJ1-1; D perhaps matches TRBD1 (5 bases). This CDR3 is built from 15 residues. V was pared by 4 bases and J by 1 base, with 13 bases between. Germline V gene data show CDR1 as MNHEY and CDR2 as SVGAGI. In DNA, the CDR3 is TGTGCCAGCAGTTGGGCAGGGAGGCCGAACACTGAAGCTTTCTTT. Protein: CASSWAGRPNTEAFF.

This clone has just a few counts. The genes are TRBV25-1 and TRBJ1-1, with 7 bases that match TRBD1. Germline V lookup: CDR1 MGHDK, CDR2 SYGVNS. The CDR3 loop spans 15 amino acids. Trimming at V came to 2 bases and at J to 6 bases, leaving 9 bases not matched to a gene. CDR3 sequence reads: CASSEERGLDSEAFF. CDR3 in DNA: TGTGCCAGCAGTGAAGAAAGGGGGCTGGACTCTGAAGCTTTCTTT. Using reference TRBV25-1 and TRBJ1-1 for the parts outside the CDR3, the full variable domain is EADIYQTPRYLVIGTGKKITLECSQTMGHDKMYWYQQDPGMELHLIHYSYGVNSTEKGDLSSESTVSRIRTEHFPLTLESARPSHTSQYLCASSEERGLDSEAFFGQGTRLTVV.

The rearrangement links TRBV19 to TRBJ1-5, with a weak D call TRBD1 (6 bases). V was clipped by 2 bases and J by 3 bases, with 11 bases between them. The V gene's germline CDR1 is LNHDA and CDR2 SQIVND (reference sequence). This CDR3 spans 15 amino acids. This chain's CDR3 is CASSISGAPNQPQHF. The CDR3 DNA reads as TGTGCCAGTAGTATATCAGGGGCACCCAATCAGCCCCAGCATTTT.

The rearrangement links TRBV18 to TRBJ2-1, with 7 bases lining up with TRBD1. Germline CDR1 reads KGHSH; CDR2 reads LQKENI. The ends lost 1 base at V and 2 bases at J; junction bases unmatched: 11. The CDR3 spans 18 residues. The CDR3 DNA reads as TGTGCCAGCTCACCACTTCTAATGATCGGGACAGCCTACAATGAGCAGTTCTTC. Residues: CASSPLLMIGTAYNEQFF.

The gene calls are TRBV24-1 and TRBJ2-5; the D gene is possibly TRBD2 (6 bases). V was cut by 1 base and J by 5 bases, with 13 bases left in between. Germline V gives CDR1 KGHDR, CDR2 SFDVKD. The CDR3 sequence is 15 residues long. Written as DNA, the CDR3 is TGTGCCACCAGTGATTTCCAGGGAGGAAGGGAGACCCAGTACTTC. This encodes CATSDFQGGRETQYF.

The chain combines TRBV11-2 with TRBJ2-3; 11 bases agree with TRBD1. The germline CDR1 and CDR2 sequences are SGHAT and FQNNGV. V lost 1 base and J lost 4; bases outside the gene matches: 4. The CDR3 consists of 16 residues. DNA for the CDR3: TGTGCCAGCAGCTTAGGGACAGGGGGCTGGTCAGATACGCAGTATTTT. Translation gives CASSLGTGGWSDTQYF. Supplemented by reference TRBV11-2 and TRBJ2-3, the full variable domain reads EAGVAQSPRYKIIEKRQSVAFWCNPISGHATLYWYQQILGQGPKLLIQFQNNGVVDDSQLPKDRFSAERLKGVDSTLKIQPAKLEDSAVYLCASSLGTGGWSDTQYFGPGTRLTVL.

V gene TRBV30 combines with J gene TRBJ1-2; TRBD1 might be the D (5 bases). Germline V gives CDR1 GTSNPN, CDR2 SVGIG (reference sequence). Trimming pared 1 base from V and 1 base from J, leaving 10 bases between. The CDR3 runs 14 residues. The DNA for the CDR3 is TGTGCCTGGAGTGGGGACTGGAGTAACTATGGCTACACCTTC. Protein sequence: CAWSGDWSNYGYTF.

The CDR3 protein is CASRGFSGSSYEQYF. Written as DNA, the CDR3 is TGCGCCAGCAGGGGATTTAGCGGATCCTCCTACGAGCAGTACTTC. J is TRBJ2-7 and V is TRBV5-1, with a tentative D call TRBD2 (6 bases). Germline assignment: CDR1 SGHRS and CDR2 YFSETQ. The CDR3 is 15 amino acids. Trimming took 5 bases from V and 0 from J, leaving 15 bases between them. Based on the CDR3 plus reference TRBV5-1 and TRBJ2-7, the full variable domain is KAGVTQTPRYLIKTRGQQVTLSCSPISGHRSVSWYQQTPGQGLQFLFEYFSETQRNKGNFPGRFSGRQFSNSRSEMNVSTLELGDSALYLCASRGFSGSSYEQYFGPGTRLTVT.

Written as DNA, the CDR3 is TGTGCCAGTAGTACGGGACACCGACGGAACTATGGCTACACCTTC. Its translation: CASSTGHRRNYGYTF. The chain links TRBV19 to TRBJ1-2; weak D call: TRBD1 (6 bases). Germline V lookup: CDR1 LNHDA, CDR2 SQIVND (reference sequence). This CDR3 has 15 amino acids. V was pared by 4 bases and J by 2 bases, with 14 bases between. The variable domain in full, completed from reference TRBV19 and TRBJ1-2, reads DGGITQSPKYLFRKEGQNVTLSCEQNLNHDAMYWYRQDPGQGLRLIYYSQIVNDFQKGDIAEGYSVSREKKESFPLTVTSAQKNPTAFYLCASSTGHRRNYGYTFGSGTRLTVV.

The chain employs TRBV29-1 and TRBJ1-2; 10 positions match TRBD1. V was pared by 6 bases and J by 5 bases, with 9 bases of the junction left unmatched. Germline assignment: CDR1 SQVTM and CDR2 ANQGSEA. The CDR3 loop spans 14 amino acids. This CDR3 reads CSVDGDRGGYGYTF. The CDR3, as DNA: TGCAGCGTAGACGGGGACAGGGGTGGGTATGGCTACACCTTC.

CDR3 in amino acids: CASSLGTSLSSSYNEQFF. CDR3 bases: TGTGCCAGCAGCTTAGGGACTAGCCTGAGTAGCTCCTACAATGAGCAGTTCTTC. The chain joins TRBV7-9 to TRBJ2-1; 8 nucleotides agree with TRBD2. Germline values: CDR1 SEHNR, CDR2 FQNEAQ (reference sequence). The CDR3 length is 18 residues. V trimming: 1 base; J trimming: 0 bases; junction bases outside the gene matches: 8.

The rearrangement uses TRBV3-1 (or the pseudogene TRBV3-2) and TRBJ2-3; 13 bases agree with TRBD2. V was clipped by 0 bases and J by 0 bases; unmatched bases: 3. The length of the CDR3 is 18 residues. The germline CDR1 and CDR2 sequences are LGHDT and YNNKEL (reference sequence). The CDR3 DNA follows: TGTGCCAGCAGCCAAGAATTGGGACTAGCGGGGAGCACAGATACGCAGTATTTT. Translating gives CASSQELGLAGSTDTQYF.